The source of this T cell receptor (beta chain) is a study of CD8+ T cells in alopecia areata. Study-level information: Treated patients were dosed with oral tofacitinib, taking 5 to 10 mg twice daily. Tofacitinib dosing lasted 6 to 18 months, which was then followed by 6 months off drug. Study observations and caveats: Across lesional scalp, and particularly alopecia totalis/universalis, clonality surpassed that of normal scalp.

This clone has just a few counts. Its antigen is unknown. Reverse transcribed after extraction, RNA yielded cDNA as the sequencing template. TCRdb's table, derived via immunoSEQ multiplex PCR, lists solely in-frame clones and lacks some. The sample shows approximately 200,000 clones, 50% to 60% of them seen only once. As for treatment: oral pan-JAK inhibitor, 5-10 mg twice daily. The ends were cut back, 1 base at V and 5 bases at J, with 6 bases in the middle. Germline V gives CDR1 DFQATT, CDR2 SNEGSKA (reference sequence). The CDR3 consists of 11 residues. This TCR was recovered from a human donor with alopecia areata. The V gene is TRBV20-1, the J gene TRBJ2-7; D unresolved. Material: CD4+ T cells sorted from blood, obtained at week 4, from a patient treated with tofacitinib. The CDR3 DNA sequence: TGCAGTGCTAGAGGGCGAGACGAGCAGTACTTC. Translation gives CSARGRDEQYF.